Below are 8 T cell receptor beta chains sequenced from a single sample in a study of identical twins. Each CDR3 protein gets one entry after TCRdb re-called the 5' RACE reads with MiXCR. The table lists some 790,000 distinct CDR3 sequences, about 20% of them singletons. A further study also used this sample, focusing on T cells expressing NK-cell markers.

The sample comprised PBMCs. These receptors originate from a woman under 30 in good health.

This chain connects TRBV5-1 to TRBJ2-3, with 7 bases fitting TRBD1. CDR1 is SGHRS and CDR2 is YFSETQ in the germline V gene. This CDR3 comprises 13 residues. Losses at the gene ends were 6 bases for V and 4 bases for J; bases not matched to a gene: 5. CDR3 nucleotide sequence: TGCGCCAGCATGGGACAGACCCCAGATACGCAGTATTTT. Amino acid sequence: CASMGQTPDTQYF.

Only a few counts were recorded for this clonotype. The chain recombines TRBV19 with TRBJ1-6; D gene uncertain. Trimming pared 3 bases from V and 0 bases from J, leaving 6 bases between. This CDR3 is 15 amino acids long. Germline V gene data show CDR1 as LNHDA and CDR2 as SQIVND (reference sequence). The CDR3 DNA reads TGTGCCAGTAGTATGGAGAGCTCCTATAATTCACCCCTCCACTTT. It codes for CASSMESSYNSPLHF. Full variable domain (missing parts from reference TRBV19 and TRBJ1-6): DGGITQSPKYLFRKEGQNVTLSCEQNLNHDAMYWYRQDPGQGLRLIYYSQIVNDFQKGDIAEGYSVSREKKESFPLTVTSAQKNPTAFYLCASSMESSYNSPLHFGNGTRLTVT.

The chain has TRBV6-2 or TRBV6-3 and TRBJ2-1; TRBD2 agrees at 7 bases. This CDR3 spans 13 amino acids. Germline CDR1 reads MNHEY; CDR2 reads SVGEGT. The ends lost 8 bases at V and 9 bases at J; junction bases unmatched: 10. The CDR3 region is CASGRGTGVEQFF. The CDR3 region has the DNA TGTGCCAGCGGGCGGGGGACGGGAGTTGAGCAGTTCTTC.

This clonotype came up a few times. The V call is TRBV5-1, the J call TRBJ2-3; D may match TRBD1 or TRBD2 (5 bases each). V was trimmed by 2 bases and J by 5 bases, leaving 9 bases between them. The CDR3 is 13 residues long. The germline V gene encodes CDR1 SGHRS and CDR2 YFSETQ. The CDR3 loop is CASSFDSGDTQYF. The DNA of the CDR3 is TGCGCCAGCAGCTTTGACAGCGGAGATACGCAGTATTTT. Complete variable domain (other parts from reference TRBV5-1 and TRBJ2-3): KAGVTQTPRYLIKTRGQQVTLSCSPISGHRSVSWYQQTPGQGLQFLFEYFSETQRNKGNFPGRFSGRQFSNSRSEMNVSTLELGDSALYLCASSFDSGDTQYFGPGTRLTVL.

The CDR3 spells CASRRAGGEEETDTQYF. For the CDR3, the DNA is TGTGCCAGCAGAAGGGCAGGAGGGGAGGAAGAAACAGATACGCAGTATTTT. The gene calls are TRBV7-9 and TRBJ2-3, with D perhaps matching TRBD2 (6 bases). The ends were cut back, 6 bases at V and 3 bases at J, with 22 bases in the middle. Germline values: CDR1 SEHNR, CDR2 FQNEAQ (reference sequence). The CDR3 covers 17 residues. Full variable domain (rest looked up from reference TRBV7-9 and TRBJ2-3): DTGVSQNPRHKITKRGQNVTFRCDPISEHNRLYWYRQTLGQGPEFLTYFQNEAQLEKSRLLSDRFSAERPKGSFSTLEIQRTEQGDSAMYLCASRRAGGEEETDTQYFGPGTRLTVL.

This clonotype came up a few times. The genes are TRBV4-1 and TRBJ1-2; TRBD1 aligns across 7 bases. Germline V gene lookup returns CDR1 MGHRA and CDR2 YSYEKL. CDR3 length: 15 amino acids. The trim removed 0 bases at V and 3 bases at J, leaving 4 bases unmatched. CDR3 protein: CASSQDPGGDYGYTF. The CDR3 DNA is TGCGCCAGCAGCCAAGATCCAGGGGGGGACTATGGCTACACCTTC.

This chain joins TRBV5-1 and TRBJ2-1; D may correspond to TRBD1 or TRBD2 (6 bases each). The V end lost 1 base, the J end lost 8 bases, and 19 bases lay between the germline ends. The CDR3 has 16 amino acids. Per germline, CDR1 SGHRS and CDR2 YFSETQ. The CDR3, as DNA: TGCGCCAGCAGCTTGTTACGTCCCGGGGGCGACGATGAGCAGTTCTTC. This translates into CASSLLRPGGDDEQFF.

This sequence joins TRBV5-6 and TRBJ2-1; 8 bases are a match to TRBD1. CDR3 length equals 16 residues. The V and J ends lost 4 bases and 0 bases, in that order; junction bases with no gene match: 6. The V gene's germline CDR1 is SGHDT and CDR2 YYEEEE. CDR3 DNA sequence: TGTGCCAGCAGCGAAACAGGGGGATACTCCTACAATGAGCAGTTCTTC. This sequence encodes CASSETGGYSYNEQFF.